This T cell receptor beta chain was retrieved from a study of Graves' ophthalmopathy and Graves' hyperthyroidism. Study results and caveats: A majority of expanded thyroid clonotypes exceeding 0.001 frequency were likewise present in blood.

There are 13 residues in the CDR3. Trimming cost V 1 base and J 6 bases, with 7 bases left between them. Germline CDR1 LNHNV, CDR2 YYDKDF (reference sequence). This clonotype came up many times. No antigen is known for it. RNA transcripts served as template for amplifying TCR beta CDR3 sequences. Following a first-round RT-PCR that used HTBI primers, a second-round multiplex PCR was carried out. In TCRdb, the multiplex PCR reads were re-called with MiXCR into one record per CDR3 protein. There are a few hundred thousand distinct CDR3 sequences in the sample; 15% occur only once, and about 7% lies in the top ten.

The receptor's source is a woman between 18 and 29 years old with stable Graves' hyperthyroidism. Material: peripheral blood. V usage is TRBV15 and J usage is TRBJ1-5; no reliable D call. In DNA, the CDR3 is TGTGCCACCAGCAGAGGAAGAAGTCAGCCCCAGCATTTT. This sequence encodes CATSRGRSQPQHF.